The next 5 T cell receptor beta chains were all read from a single sample in a study of cytomegalovirus exposure and HLA in healthy donors. Here immunoSEQ multiplex PCR was the method, and the copy in TCRdb shows in-frame clones only, minus some. This table has some 79,000 clones, roughly 93% appearing once. Sequencing input: PBMCs. These receptor sequences come from a woman aged 18-29 years in good health and CMV-seropositive.

This clone appeared once. The gene calls are TRBV4-2 and TRBJ1-5, with D maybe TRBD1 (5 bases). CDR1 is LGHNA and CDR2 is YNFKEQ in the germline V gene. The ends were cut back, 0 bases at V and 4 bases at J, with 10 bases in the middle. The CDR3 contains 15 residues. The CDR3 region has the DNA TGTGCCAGCAGCCAAGATCGGCAGGGTAATCAGCCCCAGCATTTT. This translates into CASSQDRQGNQPQHF.

This clone was observed a few times. The chain employs TRBV27 and TRBJ2-7; 11 bases map to TRBD2. This CDR3 region has 16 residues. V gave up 6 bases and J gave up 0 bases; unmatched junction bases: 7. CDR1 is MNHEY, CDR2 SMNVEV, per germline (reference sequence). The CDR3 spells CASSSLAGGSSYEQYF. CDR3 coding DNA: TGTGCCAGCAGCTCATTAGCGGGAGGGAGCTCCTACGAGCAGTACTTC.

This clone was detected once. The CDR3 coding sequence is TGTGCCAGCCAGAAGACAGGGCCTGTGTACAATGAGCAGTTCTTC. This codes for CASQKTGPVYNEQFF. The V and J genes are TRBV2 and TRBJ2-1; 7 positions match TRBD1. The CDR3 is 15 amino acids. The germline gives CDR1 SNHLY, CDR2 FYNNEI. Trimming removed 8 bases from V and 4 bases from J; junction bases left unmatched: 11. The entire variable domain, with the rest obtained from reference TRBV2 and TRBJ2-1, is as follows: EPEVTQTPSHQVTQMGQEVILRCVPISNHLYFYWYRQILGQKVEFLVSFYNNEISEKSEIFDDQFSVERPDGSNFTLKIRSTKLEDSAMYFCASQKTGPVYNEQFFGPGTRLTVL.

The chain couples TRBV28 to TRBJ1-4; the D gene is possibly TRBD1 (6 bases). V was shortened by 5 bases and J by 5 bases, with 12 bases between the two germline ends. The germline gives CDR1 MDHEN, CDR2 SYDVKM. The CDR3 extends over 14 amino acids. The CDR3 DNA is TGTGCCAGCAGTCCCGGGACACCAAATGAAAAACTGTTTTTT. Residues: CASSPGTPNEKLFF.

The chain links TRBV15 to TRBJ1-1, with a weak D call TRBD1 (5 bases). Germline CDR1 reads LNHNV; CDR2 reads YYDKDF (reference sequence). V lost 6 bases, J lost 0 bases, and 14 bases lay in between. The CDR3 consists of 15 residues. DNA for the CDR3: TGTGCCACCAGTCCGCACAGGATCATGAACACTGAAGCTTTCTTT. Translating gives CATSPHRIMNTEAFF.